The 22 T cell receptor beta chains below come from one sample, sequenced in a study of human T cells and chemical hapten exposure. TCRdb itself ran the RACE reads through MiXCR, one entry per CDR3 protein. The sample lists approximately 260,000 distinct CDR3 sequences; around 9.3% were seen once. Time point given: pre-sensitization, week 0. Noted treatment: therapeutic diphenylcyclopropenone sensitization with weekly scalp DPC. The sample in question was whole blood, obtained in connection with sensitization to the hapten diphenylcyclopropenone (DPC). These receptors were taken from a woman in her thirties or forties with alopecia areata. Some clones in this sample may be carry-over from other donors' samples.

This clonotype was counted between two and nine times. The J gene is TRBJ1-2, the V gene TRBV10-3; perhaps TRBD1 as D (5 bases). In germline, CDR1 is ENHRY, CDR2 SYGVKD. V gave up 10 bases and J gave up 8 bases, with 29 bases separating them. The CDR3 totals 16 residues. CDR3 nucleotide sequence: TGTGCCACGAGAGGGGAGCTCAGGACTTCCAGCAGCGGCTACACCTTC. It translates to CATRGELRTSSSGYTF.

The chain joins TRBV18 to TRBJ1-6; 10 nucleotides match TRBD1. V shed 6 bases and J 9 bases; nucleotides not matched to a gene: 8. This CDR3 spans 15 amino acids. CDR1 and CDR2 from the germline V gene are KGHSH and LQKENI. The CDR3 DNA follows: TGTGCCAGCTCGCCTGGGACAGGGGTTAGTTCACCCCTCCACTTT. This encodes CASSPGTGVSSPLHF.

In this sample, this clonotype turned up a few times. CDR3 residues: CASSVHNREPYEQYF. CDR3 nucleotides: TGTGCCAGCAGCGTGCACAACAGGGAACCCTACGAGCAGTACTTC. The chain combines TRBV13 with TRBJ2-7, with D perhaps TRBD1 (6 bases). The V and J ends lost 5 bases and 2 bases respectively, with 16 bases between them. Germline V CDR1 and CDR2: PRHDT, FYEKMQ (reference sequence). The CDR3 runs to 15 residues.

This sequence joins TRBV20-1 and TRBJ1-5; 7 nucleotides line up with TRBD1. J lost 3 bases, V lost 3 bases, and 11 bases had no gene match. The CDR3 has 16 residues. Germline V gene sequence: CDR1 DFQATT, CDR2 SNEGSKA (reference sequence). CDR3 coding DNA: TGCAGTGCTAGCCCCCCTGGACAGGCCATCAATCAGCCCCAGCATTTT. Amino acid sequence: CSASPPGQAINQPQHF.

This clonotype was seen a few times. This chain's CDR3 is CASSLRSQGVTEAFF. CDR3 coding DNA: TGTGCCAGCAGTTTAAGATCACAGGGAGTGACTGAAGCTTTCTTT. This chain links TRBV12-3 or TRBV12-4 with TRBJ1-1; weak D call: TRBD1 (6 bases). The CDR3 covers 15 residues. Trimming took 2 bases from V and 5 from J, leaving 15 bases between them.

This clonotype was detected a few times. The V and J genes are TRBV7-9 and TRBJ2-2; 7 bases map to TRBD1. The CDR3 is made up of 14 amino acids. V lost 5 bases to trimming and J lost 6 bases; unmatched junction nucleotides: 6. Per the germline V gene, CDR1 is SEHNR and CDR2 is FQNEAQ (reference sequence). The CDR3 region has the DNA TGTGCCAGCAGCCCCCCCCAGGGGGCCGGGGAGCTGTTTTTT. This codes for CASSPPQGAGELFF.

Many counts were recorded for this clonotype. The V gene is TRBV7-2, the J gene TRBJ2-1; unclear D gene. V was cut by 0 bases and J by 10 bases, with 7 bases left in between. CDR1 is SGHTA and CDR2 is FQGNSA in the germline V gene. The CDR3 consists of 12 residues. The CDR3 coding sequence is TGTGCCAGCAGCTTAGCGGGAAAGGAGCAGTTCTTC. Its protein product is CASSLAGKEQFF.

This clonotype showed up just a few times. This chain connects TRBV12-3 or TRBV12-4 to TRBJ1-4; D is unresolved. V lost 3 bases, J lost 5 bases, and 10 bases lay in between. The CDR3 is made up of 14 amino acids. The CDR3 protein is CASSFGVKNEKLFF. The CDR3 region has the DNA TGTGCCAGCAGTTTTGGTGTAAAGAATGAAAAACTGTTTTTT.

The chain has TRBV12-3 or TRBV12-4 and TRBJ2-2; D is perhaps TRBD2 (6 bases). The CDR3 loop spans 14 amino acids. V lost 5 bases to trimming and J lost 4 bases, with 11 bases between them. The CDR3: CASSPAGFTGELFF. The CDR3 DNA is TGTGCCAGCAGTCCGGCGGGATTCACCGGGGAGCTGTTTTTT.

The J gene is TRBJ2-2, the V gene TRBV10-3; 7 bases agree with TRBD2. Germline lookup yields CDR1 ENHRY and CDR2 SYGVKD. V lost 10 bases to trimming and J lost 4 bases; unmatched junction nucleotides: 9. This CDR3 is 14 amino acids long. CDR3: CATGRGIGTGELFF. CDR3 in DNA: TGTGCCACCGGGCGGGGGATTGGCACCGGGGAGCTGTTTTTT.

This clonotype was observed a handful of times. The chain carries TRBV5-4 and TRBJ2-3, with unresolved D. Trimming shortened V by 0 bases and J by 2 bases, and 7 bases separated the two germline ends. The germline V gene has CDR1 SGHNT and CDR2 YYREEE (reference sequence). This CDR3 has 14 residues. The CDR3: CASSLAINTDTQYF. The CDR3 coding sequence is TGTGCCAGCAGCTTGGCGATAAACACAGATACGCAGTATTTT.

The V call is TRBV6-5, the J call TRBJ1-2, with D unresolved. Per the germline V gene, CDR1 is MNHEY and CDR2 is SVGAGI. The length of the CDR3 is 16 residues. The ends were cut back, 0 bases at V and 4 bases at J, with 15 bases in the middle. The CDR3 nucleotides read TGTGCCAGCAGTTACTCTTTGACGAGGTCCGTCTATGGCTACACCTTC. Translated, it gives CASSYSLTRSVYGYTF.

Of note for this clonotype: A much larger clone lies one base from this, so it may be a read error. The chain combines TRBV4-1 with TRBJ1-4; D gene uncertain. The CDR3 has 17 amino acids. In germline, CDR1 is MGHRA, CDR2 YSYEKL. With 5 bases removed from V and 6 bases from J, the gap between germline ends came to 22 bases. CDR3 nucleotides: TGCGCCAGCAGCGTGAGGGTAGGCATACCGAAGCATGAAAAACTGTTTTTT. Translating it yields CASSVRVGIPKHEKLFF.

The genes are TRBV4-3 and TRBJ1-1; 7 bases match TRBD1. Unmatched junction bases numbered 9, after V lost 1 base and J lost 1 base. The CDR3 is made up of 17 amino acids. Germline-derived CDR1 and CDR2 are LGHNA and YSLEER. CDR3 protein: CASSQAAMAGGNTEAFF. Written as DNA, the CDR3 is TGCGCCAGCAGCCAAGCTGCCATGGCAGGGGGGAACACTGAAGCTTTCTTT.

This chain joins TRBV6-5 and TRBJ2-7; TRBD1 might be the D (5 bases). This CDR3 contains 13 residues. Per germline, CDR1 MNHEY and CDR2 SVGAGI. The V gene lost 0 bases and the J gene lost 4 bases, with 7 bases spanning the gap. DNA for the CDR3: TGTGCCAGCAGTTACTCACGACAGTACGAGCAGTACTTC. It encodes CASSYSRQYEQYF.

V gene TRBV20-1 combines with J gene TRBJ2-5, with TRBD2 matching 9 bases. J lost 4 bases, V lost 3 bases, and 0 bases had no gene match. The CDR3 extends over 12 amino acids. Germline V gene sequence: CDR1 DFQATT, CDR2 SNEGSKA (reference sequence). The CDR3 loop reads CSARTSGETQYF. The CDR3 coding sequence is TGCAGTGCTAGGACTAGCGGAGAGACCCAGTACTTC.

The chain joins TRBV20-1 to TRBJ2-3; D ambiguous. V lost 3 bases and J 2 bases, leaving 6 bases between the germline ends. The CDR3 sequence is 12 residues long. The germline V gene encodes CDR1 DFQATT and CDR2 SNEGSKA (reference sequence). As DNA, the CDR3 is TGCAGTGCTAGGTCCCCCACAGATACGCAGTATTTT. Amino acid sequence: CSARSPTDTQYF.

This clonotype was recorded only once. With a much larger clone just one base away, this may be a read error. The chain couples TRBV5-4 to TRBJ2-3; TRBD2 is a possible D gene (5 bases). Per the germline V gene, CDR1 is SGHNT and CDR2 is YYREEE (reference sequence). The CDR3 consists of 14 residues. CDR3 sequence (DNA): TGTGCCAGCAGCTTGGCTGGGAGCGCAGATACGCAGAATTTT. Residues: CASSLAGSADTQNF. Full variable domain (missing parts from reference TRBV5-4 and TRBJ2-3): ETGVTQSPTHLIKTRGQQVTLRCSSQSGHNTVSWYQQALGQGPQFIFQYYREEENGRGNFPPRFSGLQFPNYSSELNVNALELDDSALYLCASSLAGSADTQNFGPGTRLTVL.

A few counts support this clonotype. The V gene is TRBV12-3 or TRBV12-4, the J gene TRBJ2-7, with D possibly TRBD2 on 5 matching bases. The CDR3 contains 12 residues. The ends were cut back, 5 bases at V and 6 bases at J, with 11 bases in the middle. Here the CDR3 DNA reads TGTGCCAGCAGTCGCCTAGGGAGCGAGCAGTACTTC. Residues: CASSRLGSEQYF.

J is TRBJ2-2 and V is TRBV12-3 or TRBV12-4, with unresolved D. The CDR3 is 15 amino acids. V was pared by 10 bases and J by 6 bases, with 21 bases between. The CDR3 nucleotides are TGTGCCACATCGACATCGACGAGTCGACCCGGGGAGCTGTTTTTT. Translated: CATSTSTSRPGELFF.

Many counts were recorded for this clonotype. CDR3 residues: CASSLQGERYF. The CDR3 coding sequence is TGTGCCAGCAGCTTACAGGGGGAAAGGTACTTC. The chain uses TRBV7-2 and TRBJ2-7; 7 positions match TRBD1. The CDR3 has 11 amino acids. The germline gives CDR1 SGHTA, CDR2 FQGNSA. After removal of 2 bases from V and 12 bases from J, the junction contained 4 bases not matched to a gene. The full variable domain, its missing parts supplied by reference TRBV7-2 and TRBJ2-7, is GAGVSQSPSNKVTEKGKDVELRCDPISGHTALYWYRQSLGQGLEFLIYFQGNSAPDKSGLPSDRFSAERTGGSVSTLTIQRTQQEDSAVYLCASSLQGERYFGPGTRLTVT.

The chain combines TRBV9 with TRBJ2-3; 7 nucleotides line up with TRBD2. Losses at the gene ends were 3 bases for V and 6 bases for J; bases not matched to a gene: 13. The CDR3 has 16 residues. Germline CDR1 SGDLS, CDR2 YYNGEE. CDR3 sequence: CASSAYSGPGSDTQYF. The CDR3 nucleotides read TGTGCCAGCAGCGCCTATAGCGGGCCTGGATCGGATACGCAGTATTTT.